This T cell receptor (beta chain) was retrieved from a study of T cell repertoires in cytomegalovirus infection. As for the study in general: From public TCR beta signatures came an indication of both CMV infection and matching HLA type.

This CDR3 contains 14 residues. The germline CDR1 and CDR2 sequences are LNHDA and SQIVND (reference sequence). The V end lost 6 bases, the J end lost 4 bases, and 13 bases lay between the germline ends. This clonotype was counted once. The antigen is unknown. TCRdb processed the reads anew with MiXCR; each CDR3 protein has one entry. The sample shows approximately 630,000 distinct CDR3 sequences, less than 25% of them seen only once. Study-wide results and caveats: HLA-C-restricted CMV clonotypes gave the most frequent clonotype in two of eight donors. CMV carriers with the relevant HLA were identified by cumulative public TCR beta family frequency.

This chain joins TRBV19 and TRBJ2-1; a possible D gene is TRBD2 (5 bases). What was sequenced was CD8+ T cells from PBMCs. This clonotype was sampled from a human donor in good health (CMV status not recorded). Some clones in this sample may be carry-over from other donors' samples. CDR3 nucleotide sequence: TGTGCCAGTAGACTAGTGGGGTATTACAATGAGCAGTTCTTC. It encodes CASRLVGYYNEQFF.